One sample yielded the 20 T cell receptor beta chains listed below, sequenced in a study of radiation and T cells in renal cell carcinoma. Time point reported: blood 2 weeks post-SBRT. Treatment indicated: 15 Gy SBRT to primary tumor, nephrectomy 4 weeks later. Here immunoSEQ multiplex PCR was the method, and the copy in TCRdb shows in-frame clones only, minus some. The sample carries roughly 80,000 clones, about 86% recorded once. This specimen was blood, taken from a patient whose treatment included radiotherapy and nephrectomy. These TCRs come from a woman between 45 and 65 years old with renal cell carcinoma.

V and J are TRBV19 and TRBJ2-3, with 12 bases that match TRBD1. Germline CDR1 LNHDA, CDR2 SQIVND (reference sequence). This CDR3 spans 13 amino acids. J gave up 4 bases and V 8 bases, and 1 base lay outside the gene matches. The CDR3 nucleotides are TGTGCCAGTGGGACAGGGGGCCCAGATACGCAGTATTTT. Protein: CASGTGGPDTQYF.

In this sample, this clone turned up a few times. The rearrangement links TRBV19 to TRBJ1-1; D gene ambiguous. This CDR3 is built from 11 residues. Trimming cost V 6 bases and J 4 bases, with 6 bases left between them. Germline assignment: CDR1 LNHDA and CDR2 SQIVND (reference sequence). The CDR3 sequence: CASSIGTEAFF. CDR3 nucleotides: TGTGCCAGTAGCATTGGCACTGAAGCTTTCTTT.

This clone has just a few counts. This chain joins TRBV6-5 and TRBJ1-1, with a weak D call TRBD1 (5 bases). This CDR3 contains 15 residues. The V gene lost 6 bases and the J gene lost 4 bases, with 18 bases spanning the gap. CDR1 MNHEY and CDR2 SVGAGI come from the germline V gene. This CDR3 is CASRPPRGKGTEAFF. The CDR3, as DNA: TGTGCCAGCAGACCCCCGAGGGGTAAGGGCACTGAAGCTTTCTTT.

The chain is built from TRBV7-9 and TRBJ1-2, with 11 bases fitting TRBD1. The CDR3 runs 15 residues. In germline, CDR1 is SEHNR, CDR2 FQNEAQ (reference sequence). The trim removed 2 bases at V and 6 bases at J, leaving 5 bases unmatched. CDR3 region: CASSLRRDRGDGYTF. The CDR3 nucleotides are TGTGCCAGCAGCTTACGCCGGGACAGGGGGGATGGCTACACCTTC.

This rearrangement joins TRBV4-1 to TRBJ2-7, with D tentatively TRBD1 (5 bases). CDR3 length: 15 residues. From germline, CDR1 is MGHRA and CDR2 YSYEKL. Trimming pared 0 bases from V and 4 bases from J, leaving 13 bases between. CDR3 DNA: TGCGCCAGCAGCCAAGAACGCACAGGCGATTACGAGCAGTACTTC. This gives the protein CASSQERTGDYEQYF.

The chain combines TRBV15 with TRBJ2-5; the match to TRBD1 covers 8 bases. CDR3 length: 16 amino acids. CDR1 and CDR2 from the germline V gene are LNHNV and YYDKDF (reference sequence). With 0 bases clipped from V and 5 bases from J, the junction kept 8 bases outside the gene matches. CDR3 protein: CATSRETGELAETQYF. In DNA, the CDR3 is TGTGCCACCAGCAGAGAGACAGGGGAACTAGCCGAGACCCAGTACTTC.

The chain carries TRBV27 and TRBJ1-1; no reliable D call. CDR1 is MNHEY and CDR2 is SMNVEV in the germline V gene (reference sequence). V was clipped by 5 bases and J by 4 bases, with 14 bases between them. The CDR3 loop spans 14 amino acids. The CDR3 coding sequence is TGTGCCAGCAGTCCCCGCCCGGTGACCACTGAAGCTTTCTTT. This sequence encodes CASSPRPVTTEAFF.

The J gene is TRBJ1-1, the V gene TRBV18; 11 nucleotides line up with TRBD1. Looked up from germline, CDR1 is KGHSH and CDR2 is LQKENI. This CDR3 is built from 15 residues. The trim removed 4 bases at V and 5 bases at J, leaving 6 bases unmatched. Here the CDR3 reads CASSRTGGAITEAFF. The CDR3 DNA reads TGTGCCAGCTCACGGACAGGGGGCGCAATTACTGAAGCTTTCTTT. Full variable domain (rest looked up from reference TRBV18 and TRBJ1-1): NAGVMQNPRHLVRRRGQEARLRCSPMKGHSHVYWYRQLPEEGLKFMVYLQKENIIDESGMPKERFSAEFPKEGPSILRIQQVVRGDSAAYFCASSRTGGAITEAFFGQGTRLTVV.

The V call is TRBV5-6, the J call TRBJ1-1, with D maybe TRBD1 (5 bases). V was cut by 4 bases and J by 2 bases, with 12 bases left in between. Germline CDR1 reads SGHDT; CDR2 reads YYEEEE. The CDR3 is 14 residues long. CDR3 DNA sequence: TGTGCCAGCAGCATCTCAGGGAAAAACACTGAAGCTTTCTTT. It translates to CASSISGKNTEAFF.

This clone was detected only once. This sequence joins TRBV30 and TRBJ2-1; TRBD1 aligns across 7 bases. V shed 5 bases and J 8 bases; nucleotides not matched to a gene: 15. CDR3 length: 15 amino acids. Germline V lookup: CDR1 GTSNPN, CDR2 SVGIG (reference sequence). This CDR3 reads CAWSLKGTAWDEQFF. DNA for the CDR3: TGTGCCTGGTCCCTCAAGGGGACAGCCTGGGATGAGCAGTTCTTC.

The chain has TRBV28 and TRBJ1-1, with TRBD1 matching 7 bases. Germline CDR1 is MDHEN and CDR2 is SYDVKM. The CDR3 sequence is 13 residues long. V gave up 6 bases and J gave up 4 bases; unmatched junction bases: 5. This CDR3 is CASSKSGGTEAFF. Written as DNA, the CDR3 is TGTGCCAGCAGCAAGTCAGGGGGCACTGAAGCTTTCTTT.

The V call is TRBV5-6, the J call TRBJ2-2; D is uncertain. This CDR3 comprises 14 residues. Germline V gene lookup returns CDR1 SGHDT and CDR2 YYEEEE. Trimming took off 1 base at V and 1 base at J, with 5 bases between the two ends. The CDR3 loop is CASSLSQNTGELFF. The CDR3 coding sequence is TGTGCCAGCAGCTTGTCACAGAACACCGGGGAGCTGTTTTTT. The variable domain in full, completed from reference TRBV5-6 and TRBJ2-2, reads DAGVTQSPTHLIKTRGQQVTLRCSPKSGHDTVSWYQQALGQGPQFIFQYYEEEERQRGNFPDRFSGHQFPNYSSELNVNALLLGDSALYLCASSLSQNTGELFFGEGSRLTVL.

V usage is TRBV7-9 and J usage is TRBJ2-2, with TRBD1 as a possible D gene (6 bases). The CDR3 runs 18 residues. From germline, CDR1 is SEHNR and CDR2 FQNEAQ (reference sequence). Between the trimmed V and J ends, which lost 5 bases and 3 bases, there was a span of 22 bases. The CDR3 DNA reads as TGTGCCAGCAGCCCAAGCCTCACAGGGATTCTATACACCGGGGAGCTGTTTTTT. As protein: CASSPSLTGILYTGELFF. The complete variable domain, with remaining parts taken from reference TRBV7-9 and TRBJ2-2, reads DTGVSQNPRHKITKRGQNVTFRCDPISEHNRLYWYRQTLGQGPEFLTYFQNEAQLEKSRLLSDRFSAERPKGSFSTLEIQRTEQGDSAMYLCASSPSLTGILYTGELFFGEGSRLTVL.

The V and J genes are TRBV4-3 and TRBJ2-2; 10 bases align to TRBD2. From germline, CDR1 is LGHNA and CDR2 YSLEER. The CDR3 loop spans 16 amino acids. The ends lost 1 base at V and 7 bases at J; junction bases unmatched: 6. The CDR3 loop is CASSQGLAGGGGELFF. The CDR3 DNA reads TGCGCCAGCAGCCAAGGGTTAGCGGGGGGAGGCGGGGAGCTGTTTTTT.

The gene calls are TRBV4-1 and TRBJ1-1; unclear D gene. CDR1 MGHRA and CDR2 YSYEKL come from the germline V gene. The CDR3 is made up of 16 amino acids. The V end lost 0 bases, the J end lost 5 bases, and 16 bases lay between the germline ends. The CDR3 here is CASSQDLRGVGTEAFF. As DNA, the CDR3 is TGCGCCAGCAGCCAAGATCTGCGAGGTGTGGGGACTGAAGCTTTCTTT.

This clone was recorded only once. The chain joins TRBV2 to TRBJ2-7; D is unclear. Trimming cost V 7 bases and J 4 bases, with 14 bases left between them. The germline V gene has CDR1 SNHLY and CDR2 FYNNEI. The CDR3 contains 13 residues. CDR3 amino acids: CASTAQIGYEQYF. CDR3 DNA sequence: TGTGCCAGCACCGCACAGATAGGGTACGAGCAGTACTTC.

This rearrangement joins TRBV11-2 to TRBJ2-2; TRBD1 agrees at 8 bases. There are 15 residues in the CDR3. CDR1 SGHAT and CDR2 FQNNGV come from the germline V gene. V lost 2 bases and J lost 5; bases outside the gene matches: 4. The CDR3 sequence is CASSLRQGWTGELFF. CDR3 in DNA: TGTGCCAGCAGCTTACGACAGGGGTGGACCGGGGAGCTGTTTTTT.

The chain recombines TRBV28 with TRBJ1-5; D ambiguous. This CDR3 has 10 amino acids. The ends were cut back, 8 bases at V and 2 bases at J, with 1 base in the middle. Germline lookup yields CDR1 MDHEN and CDR2 SYDVKM. This CDR3 reads CASGNQPQHF. Here the CDR3 DNA reads TGTGCCAGCGGCAATCAGCCCCAGCATTTT.

The rearrangement uses TRBV9 and TRBJ2-7; TRBD2 aligns across 15 bases. The V and J ends lost 4 bases and 4 bases, in that order; junction bases with no gene match: 6. The CDR3 extends over 16 amino acids. Germline CDR1 is SGDLS and CDR2 is YYNGEE. In DNA form, the CDR3 reads TGTGCCAGCAGCCCAAGGACTAGCGGGAGGGTTTACGAGCAGTACTTC. Translation gives CASSPRTSGRVYEQYF.

The V and J genes are TRBV5-6 and TRBJ2-3; D ambiguous. The CDR3 length is 14 residues. Trimming removed 5 bases at V and 6 bases at J, with 16 bases between. Germline CDR1 and CDR2: SGHDT and YYEEEE. The CDR3 DNA reads TGTGCCAGCAGACCACCTCGGAACTCGGATACGCAGTATTTT. Translation: CASRPPRNSDTQYF.